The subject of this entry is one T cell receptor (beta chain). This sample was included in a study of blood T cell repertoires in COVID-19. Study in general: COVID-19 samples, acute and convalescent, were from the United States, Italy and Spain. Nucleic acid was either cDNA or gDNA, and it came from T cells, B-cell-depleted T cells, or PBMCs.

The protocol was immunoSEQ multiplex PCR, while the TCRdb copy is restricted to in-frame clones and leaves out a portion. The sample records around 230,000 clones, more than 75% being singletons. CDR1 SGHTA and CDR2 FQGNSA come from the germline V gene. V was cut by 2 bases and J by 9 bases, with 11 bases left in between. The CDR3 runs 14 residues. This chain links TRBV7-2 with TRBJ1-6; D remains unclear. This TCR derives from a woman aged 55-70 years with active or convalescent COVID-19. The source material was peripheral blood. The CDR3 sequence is CASSLLQGGSPLHF. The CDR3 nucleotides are TGTGCCAGCAGCTTACTGCAAGGCGGTTCACCCCTCCACTTT. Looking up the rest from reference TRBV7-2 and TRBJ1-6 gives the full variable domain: GAGVSQSPSNKVTEKGKDVELRCDPISGHTALYWYRQSLGQGLEFLIYFQGNSAPDKSGLPSDRFSAERTGGSVSTLTIQRTQQEDSAVYLCASSLLQGGSPLHFGNGTRLTVT.